This T cell receptor (beta chain) derives from a study of response to subunit inactivated influenza vaccine. Study results and limitations: Only a handful of new T cells, the authors suggested, are recruited with each seasonal influenza vaccination.

Losses at the gene ends were 11 bases for V and 2 bases for J; bases not matched to a gene: 3. Germline V gene lookup returns CDR1 SGHTA and CDR2 FQGTGA. The CDR3 sequence is 11 residues long. Via MiXCR, TCRdb re-called the RT-PCR reads, giving one row per CDR3 protein. This table has over 800,000 distinct CDR3 sequences, 21% appearing once. This clonotype has only a few counts. No antigen is known for it. J is TRBJ2-7 and V is TRBV7-3, with TRBD1 matching 7 bases. The sequence was obtained from a man aged 50 or older who received an inactivated influenza vaccine. Sequenced material: PBMCs from blood, taken 5 days after vaccination. The CDR3 is CAGTVPYEQYF. The CDR3 DNA reads TGTGCCGGGACAGTCCCCTACGAGCAGTACTTC. Drawing the rest from reference TRBV7-3 and TRBJ2-7, the complete variable domain is GAGVSQTPSNKVTEKGKYVELRCDPISGHTALYWYRQSLGQGPEFLIYFQGTGAADDSGLPNDRFFAVRPEGSVSTLKIQRTERGDSAVYLCAGTVPYEQYFGPGTRLTVT.